The TCR beta chain described here comes from a study of tumor and adjacent non-tumor tissue in lung cancer. This sample's RNA came from whole unsorted tissue. The normal lung tissue was taken more than 3 cm from the tumor edge. The CDR3 loop spans 16 amino acids. J gave up 2 bases and V 5 bases, and 11 bases lay outside the gene matches. CDR1 SEHNR and CDR2 FQNEAQ come from the germline V gene (reference sequence). TCRbeta libraries were built with three rounds of nested PCR, modified from ARM-PCR. From the multiplex PCR reads, TCRdb called clonotypes with MiXCR, one entry per CDR3 protein. The sample carries more than 35,000 distinct CDR3 sequences, approximately 60% recorded once.

The sequence derives from a woman aged 40-49 years with non-small cell lung cancer. Input material: distant non-tumor lung tissue. V and J are TRBV7-9 and TRBJ2-5; 7 bases align to TRBD2. CDR3 in amino acids: CASSLHRAGVQETQYF. The CDR3 DNA is TGTGCCAGCAGCCTCCATCGGGCGGGGGTACAAGAGACCCAGTACTTC.